Following are 17 T cell receptor beta chains from one sample sequenced in a study of OX40 agonist ivuxolimab in advanced cancers. The table came from immunoSEQ multiplex PCR; TCRdb's copy has only in-frame clones and leaves some out. In the table there are 100,000 to 130,000 clones, around 90% of which are singletons. Sequenced here: CD4+ or CD8+ T cells sorted from blood, sampled in a trial of the OX40 agonist ivuxolimab. The receptors stem from an adult with an advanced solid tumor such as melanoma, head and neck, liver or kidney cancer.

This clone was recorded only once. The CDR3 DNA is TGTGCCAGCAGTTCGGGTAGTAATGAGCAGTTCTTC. It translates to CASSSGSNEQFF. This sequence joins TRBV27 and TRBJ2-1; D unclear. CDR1 MNHEY and CDR2 SMNVEV come from the germline V gene (reference sequence). The V and J ends lost 4 bases and 7 bases respectively, with 8 bases between them. The CDR3 runs 12 residues.

For the CDR3, the DNA is TGTGCCAGCAGGAGAACAGCGAACACTGAAGCTTTCTTT. It yields the protein CASRRTANTEAFF. V is TRBV11-2 and J is TRBJ1-1; D not resolved. The germline gives CDR1 SGHAT, CDR2 FQNNGV. V lost 6 bases, J lost 1 base, and 9 bases lay in between. CDR3 length: 13 amino acids.

This chain joins TRBV7-9 and TRBJ1-4; 7 nucleotides line up with TRBD1. Germline values: CDR1 SEHNR, CDR2 FQNEAQ (reference sequence). This CDR3 has 17 residues. V shed 4 bases and J 0 bases; nucleotides not matched to a gene: 8. The CDR3 here is CASSSSTGDTTNEKLFF. CDR3 nucleotides: TGTGCCAGCAGCTCATCCACAGGGGACACAACTAATGAAAAACTGTTTTTT.

The chain joins TRBV6-6 to TRBJ2-2, with 7 nucleotides matching TRBD1. This CDR3 contains 15 residues. The trim removed 6 bases at V and 4 bases at J, leaving 8 bases unmatched. CDR1 is MNHNY, CDR2 SVGAGI, per germline (reference sequence). This CDR3 is CASSRQGSGTGELFF. CDR3 nucleotides: TGTGCCAGCAGCCGACAGGGTTCGGGCACCGGGGAGCTGTTTTTT.

This clone was seen a single time. This chain connects TRBV2 to TRBJ2-7, with 10 bases that match TRBD2. Germline V gives CDR1 SNHLY, CDR2 FYNNEI. The length of the CDR3 is 19 residues. Trimming at V came to 2 bases and at J to 0 bases, leaving 13 bases not matched to a gene. Written as DNA, the CDR3 is TGTGCCAGCAGTGAATTCGAAGCGGGAGGGTCCCACCACTCCTACGAGCAGTACTTC. Encoded protein: CASSEFEAGGSHHSYEQYF.

This clone was detected once. The gene calls are TRBV18 and TRBJ2-5; TRBD1 matches at 8 bases. The CDR3 sequence is 16 residues long. V lost 1 base to trimming and J lost 5 bases; unmatched junction nucleotides: 9. Germline V gives CDR1 KGHSH, CDR2 LQKENI. The DNA for the CDR3 is TGTGCCAGCTCACCACGGCAGGGGGCGGAAGGGGAGACCCAGTACTTC. It is translated as CASSPRQGAEGETQYF.

There are a few counts of this clone. The chain uses TRBV29-1 and TRBJ1-2; D not certain. Germline-derived CDR1 and CDR2 are SQVTM and ANQGSEA. V was cut by 5 bases and J by 6 bases, with 10 bases left in between. There are 11 residues in the CDR3. CDR3 DNA: TGCAGCGTTCCCGGACTCAATGGCTACACCTTC. This sequence encodes CSVPGLNGYTF.

The chain joins TRBV7-2 to TRBJ2-3; weak D call: TRBD1 (7 bases). In germline, CDR1 is SGHTA, CDR2 FQGNSA. The CDR3 contains 14 residues. V was trimmed by 5 bases and J by 4 bases, leaving 13 bases between them. The chain's CDR3 is CASSRRDSPDTQYF. The DNA of the CDR3 is TGTGCCAGCAGCAGGAGGGACAGCCCAGATACGCAGTATTTT.

This clone was observed once. The chain carries TRBV6-4 and TRBJ1-1, with D uncertain. This CDR3 has 14 amino acids. V was shortened by 6 bases and J by 1 base, with 12 bases between the two germline ends. Germline V CDR1 and CDR2: MRHNA, SNTAGT. The CDR3 is CASRAEQTNTEAFF. DNA of the CDR3: TGTGCCAGCAGGGCAGAGCAGACGAACACTGAAGCTTTCTTT.

In DNA form, the CDR3 reads TGTGCCAGCAGGGGGGGACAGGGGGCGCTGGGCGAGCAGTACTTC. It specifies CASRGGQGALGEQYF. The chain combines TRBV28 with TRBJ2-7; 12 positions match TRBD1. The CDR3 has 15 residues. The trim removed 6 bases at V and 6 bases at J, leaving 9 bases unmatched. In germline, CDR1 is MDHEN, CDR2 SYDVKM. Full variable domain (rest looked up from reference TRBV28 and TRBJ2-7): DVKVTQSSRYLVKRTGEKVFLECVQDMDHENMFWYRQDPGLGLRLIYFSYDVKMKEKGDIPEGYSVSREKKERFSLILESASTNQTSMYLCASRGGQGALGEQYFGPGTRLTVT.

The chain links TRBV28 to TRBJ2-7; weak D call: TRBD2 (7 bases). Germline CDR1 is MDHEN and CDR2 is SYDVKM. CDR3 length: 17 amino acids. V lost 6 bases to trimming and J lost 4 bases, with 25 bases between them. The CDR3, as DNA: TGTGCCAGCAGCCAGGTCGTGGCGGGGGCCTTCCAATACGAGCAGTACTTC. Translating gives CASSQVVAGAFQYEQYF. Looking up the rest from reference TRBV28 and TRBJ2-7 gives the full variable domain: DVKVTQSSRYLVKRTGEKVFLECVQDMDHENMFWYRQDPGLGLRLIYFSYDVKMKEKGDIPEGYSVSREKKERFSLILESASTNQTSMYLCASSQVVAGAFQYEQYFGPGTRLTVT.

The gene calls are TRBV7-9 and TRBJ2-1; D remains ambiguous. Trimming cost V 2 bases and J 8 bases, with 4 bases left between them. The CDR3 totals 11 residues. Germline V gene sequence: CDR1 SEHNR, CDR2 FQNEAQ (reference sequence). This CDR3 reads CASSLTDEQFF. CDR3 DNA: TGTGCCAGCAGCTTAACCGATGAGCAGTTCTTC.

The chain joins TRBV28 to TRBJ2-5; 7 positions agree with TRBD2. Per germline, CDR1 MDHEN and CDR2 SYDVKM. V shed 2 bases and J 11 bases; nucleotides not matched to a gene: 11. This CDR3 is built from 14 residues. The chain's CDR3 is CASSLVGLAASQYF. The CDR3 DNA reads TGTGCCAGCAGTTTAGTGGGGCTAGCGGCATCTCAGTACTTC.

The chain recombines TRBV5-4 with TRBJ2-7, with TRBD2 identical over 11 bases. The CDR3 loop spans 16 amino acids. V was pared by 4 bases and J by 2 bases, with 8 bases of the junction left unmatched. Germline V CDR1 and CDR2: SGHNT, YYREEE (reference sequence). CDR3 bases: TGTGCCAGCAGCCGTACCGGGACTAGCGGAACCTACGAGCAGTACTTC. The encoded protein is CASSRTGTSGTYEQYF.

The V gene is TRBV7-3, the J gene TRBJ2-7; possibly TRBD1 or TRBD2 for D (5 bases each). This CDR3 comprises 14 residues. Germline V gene data show CDR1 as SGHTA and CDR2 as FQGTGA. V dropped 2 bases and J dropped 3 bases, with 11 bases sitting between them. The CDR3 region has the DNA TGTGCCAGCAGCTTAGAGGGGACGGTCTACGAGCAGTACTTC. This translates into CASSLEGTVYEQYF. Complete variable domain (other parts from reference TRBV7-3 and TRBJ2-7): GAGVSQTPSNKVTEKGKYVELRCDPISGHTALYWYRQSLGQGPEFLIYFQGTGAADDSGLPNDRFFAVRPEGSVSTLKIQRTERGDSAVYLCASSLEGTVYEQYFGPGTRLTVT.

V is TRBV18 and J is TRBJ1-4; D is ambiguous. The CDR3 is 16 residues long. Germline V CDR1 and CDR2: KGHSH, LQKENI. Trimming pared 3 bases from V and 0 bases from J, leaving 11 bases between. CDR3 loop: CASSPGTLATNEKLFF. The CDR3 nucleotides read TGTGCCAGCTCACCGGGCACTCTGGCAACTAATGAAAAACTGTTTTTT.

V usage is TRBV6-5 and J usage is TRBJ1-2; 8 bases fit TRBD1. Trimming at V came to 0 bases and at J to 2 bases, leaving 5 bases not matched to a gene. The CDR3 is made up of 16 amino acids. Per germline, CDR1 MNHEY and CDR2 SVGAGI. The DNA for the CDR3 is TGTGCCAGCAGTTACTCGGGGCAGGGGGCCAACTATGGCTACACCTTC. Its translation: CASSYSGQGANYGYTF.